These 14 T cell receptor beta chains were all obtained from the same sample, sequenced in a study of blood T cell repertoires in COVID-19. Profiled with immunoSEQ multiplex PCR; TCRdb holds only in-frame clones, not every one. The sample yields roughly 24,000 clones, just over 85% seen once. The specimen was peripheral blood. Every receptor here comes from a woman older than 75 with acute or convalescent COVID-19.

This sequence joins TRBV30 and TRBJ1-4; D possibly corresponds to TRBD1 (6 bases). The CDR3 loop spans 13 amino acids. V lost 2 bases, J lost 5 bases, and 9 bases lay in between. Germline lookup yields CDR1 GTSNPN and CDR2 SVGIG (reference sequence). CDR3 DNA sequence: TGTGCCTGGAGTACAGGGAAGAATGAAAAACTGTTTTTT. Translated, it gives CAWSTGKNEKLFF.

The chain combines TRBV6-4 with TRBJ2-2, with 10 bases identical to TRBD2. The CDR3 runs to 14 residues. V shed 7 bases and J 3 bases; nucleotides not matched to a gene: 2. The germline CDR1 and CDR2 sequences are MRHNA and SNTAGT. The CDR3 reads CASKSGGDTGELFF. DNA for the CDR3: TGTGCCAGCAAGAGCGGGGGGGACACCGGGGAGCTGTTTTTT.

V gene TRBV27 combines with J gene TRBJ1-2; TRBD1 might be the D (6 bases). Germline V gives CDR1 MNHEY, CDR2 SMNVEV (reference sequence). V dropped 3 bases and J dropped 6 bases, with 8 bases sitting between them. The CDR3 is made up of 12 amino acids. Here the CDR3 reads CASSFRGHGYTF. The CDR3 DNA sequence: TGTGCCAGCAGTTTCAGGGGACATGGCTACACCTTC.

This rearrangement joins TRBV19 to TRBJ1-2; 9 bases fit TRBD1. The CDR3 has 15 residues. Germline CDR1 and CDR2: LNHDA and SQIVND (reference sequence). After removal of 4 bases from V and 6 bases from J, the junction contained 9 bases not matched to a gene. Here the CDR3 reads CASSRMPGQGHGYTF. CDR3 in DNA: TGTGCCAGTAGTAGGATGCCGGGACAGGGCCATGGCTACACCTTC.

The rearrangement links TRBV30 to TRBJ1-5; 8 bases are a match to TRBD1. The CDR3 spans 18 residues. Germline V gives CDR1 GTSNPN, CDR2 SVGIG (reference sequence). With 3 bases clipped from V and 1 base from J, the junction kept 14 bases outside the gene matches. Written as DNA, the CDR3 is TGTGCCTGGAGCCCCACCGGCCAGGGGGCGTTCAGCAATCAGCCCCAGCATTTT. It is translated as CAWSPTGQGAFSNQPQHF.

V gene TRBV7-2 combines with J gene TRBJ2-5; TRBD2 matches 8 bases. This CDR3 has 14 amino acids. Germline CDR1 SGHTA, CDR2 FQGNSA. V was clipped by 2 bases and J by 4 bases; unmatched bases: 3. The CDR3 region is CASSLSGSGETQYF. The CDR3 DNA sequence: TGTGCCAGCAGCTTAAGCGGGAGCGGAGAGACCCAGTACTTC. Full variable domain (outside the CDR3, taken from reference TRBV7-2 and TRBJ2-5): GAGVSQSPSNKVTEKGKDVELRCDPISGHTALYWYRQSLGQGLEFLIYFQGNSAPDKSGLPSDRFSAERTGGSVSTLTIQRTQQEDSAVYLCASSLSGSGETQYFGPGTRLLVL.

V and J are TRBV12-2 and TRBJ2-7; the table calls TRBD2, which could not be checked here. TRBV12-2 is annotated as a pseudogene. The CDR3 extends over 17 amino acids. The DNA for the CDR3 is TGTGCAAGTCGCTTAGGTTGGGGGGGAGGGCACGGTTACGAGCAGTACTTC. This translates into CASRLGWGGGHGYEQYF.

CDR3: CASSVGGVGSPLHF. The CDR3 DNA sequence: TGTGCCAGCAGTGTAGGAGGGGTCGGTTCACCCCTCCACTTT. The chain joins TRBV25-1 to TRBJ1-6; D perhaps matches TRBD1 (5 bases). V was cut by 4 bases and J by 9 bases, with 13 bases left in between. The CDR3 runs 14 residues. Germline lookup yields CDR1 MGHDK and CDR2 SYGVNS.

V is TRBV19 and J is TRBJ2-5; D possibly corresponds to TRBD2 (6 bases). Germline V gene data show CDR1 as LNHDA and CDR2 as SQIVND (reference sequence). Trimming took off 2 bases at V and 0 bases at J, with 13 bases between the two ends. CDR3 length: 16 amino acids. The CDR3 sequence: CASSIRSGSYQETQYF. In DNA form, the CDR3 reads TGTGCCAGTAGTATAAGGAGCGGGTCGTACCAAGAGACCCAGTACTTC.

This clone showed up just once. The chain is built from TRBV27 and TRBJ2-7; D unresolved. The V gene lost 5 bases and the J gene lost 0 bases, with 14 bases spanning the gap. Germline CDR1 MNHEY, CDR2 SMNVEV (reference sequence). The CDR3 extends over 15 amino acids. This chain's CDR3 is CASSRRLRGSYEQYF. For the CDR3, the DNA is TGTGCCAGCAGTCGGCGACTTAGAGGCTCCTACGAGCAGTACTTC.

The V and J genes are TRBV9 and TRBJ2-5, with 9 bases aligning to TRBD2. Germline V CDR1 and CDR2: SGDLS, YYNGEE. There are 14 residues in the CDR3. J gave up 3 bases and V 7 bases, and 7 bases lay outside the gene matches. The CDR3 is CASEPSGDEETQYF. DNA for the CDR3: TGTGCCAGCGAGCCTAGCGGGGACGAAGAGACCCAGTACTTC.

The DNA of the CDR3 is TGTGCCAGTAGTCAGACAGTGAACACTGAAGCTTTCTTT. Protein sequence: CASSQTVNTEAFF. The chain uses TRBV19 and TRBJ1-1; D perhaps matches TRBD1 (5 bases). The V gene's germline CDR1 is LNHDA and CDR2 SQIVND (reference sequence). Trimming took 5 bases from V and 0 from J, leaving 7 bases between them. The CDR3 runs to 13 residues.

This chain joins TRBV19 and TRBJ1-5, with D uncertain. There are 15 residues in the CDR3. Between the trimmed V and J ends, which lost 5 bases and 4 bases, there was a span of 15 bases. The germline CDR1 and CDR2 sequences are LNHDA and SQIVND (reference sequence). CDR3 sequence reads: CASSPRGRENQPQHF. CDR3 sequence (DNA): TGTGCCAGTAGTCCTCGAGGAAGGGAGAATCAGCCCCAGCATTTT. Full variable domain (rest looked up from reference TRBV19 and TRBJ1-5): DGGITQSPKYLFRKEGQNVTLSCEQNLNHDAMYWYRQDPGQGLRLIYYSQIVNDFQKGDIAEGYSVSREKKESFPLTVTSAQKNPTAFYLCASSPRGRENQPQHFGDGTRLSIL.

V gene TRBV5-1 combines with J gene TRBJ1-4; 8 positions agree with TRBD1. This CDR3 is 14 amino acids long. Germline V lookup: CDR1 SGHRS, CDR2 YFSETQ. The V gene end was trimmed by 5 bases and the J gene end by 0 bases; junction bases not matched to a gene: 0. The CDR3 region is CASRDRATNEKLFF. In DNA, the CDR3 is TGCGCCAGCAGGGACAGGGCAACTAATGAAAAACTGTTTTTT.